The TCR beta chain described here comes from a study of PD-L1 blockade in urothelial cancer. Time point described: pretreatment peripheral blood. Patients' cancers were locally advanced or metastatic urothelial carcinomas. Using immunoSEQ multiplex PCR, the repertoire was profiled, and TCRdb retains in-frame clones only, with some absent. The table includes fewer than 65,000 clones, about 81% detected once. CDR1 and CDR2 (germline): MDHEN, SYDVKM. The CDR3 extends over 15 amino acids. V lost 3 bases and J 2 bases, leaving 12 bases between the germline ends. The source of this sequence is a man in his 70s with urothelial cancer. The sample consisted of PBMCs, taken around atezolizumab (anti-PD-L1) treatment. The chain employs TRBV28 and TRBJ2-3, with D perhaps TRBD1 (6 bases). In DNA form, the CDR3 reads TGTGCCAGCAGTTTCGGGGACACTTTCACAGATACGCAGTATTTT. Its protein is CASSFGDTFTDTQYF.